Only a few counts were recorded for the clone carrying this T cell receptor beta chain. No antigen is known for it. The source of the sample is a study of OX40 agonist ivuxolimab in advanced cancers. Overall study results and limits: At 0.1 to 3.0 mg/kg, CD4+ and CD8+ blood T cells expanded clonally by week 6.

Using immunoSEQ multiplex PCR, the repertoire was profiled, and TCRdb retains in-frame clones only, with some absent. The table includes roughly 72,000 clones, roughly 80% detected once. This CDR3 comprises 15 residues. Germline CDR1 and CDR2: MNHNS and SASEGT. Trimming removed 4 bases at V and 0 bases at J, with 13 bases between. The specimen was CD4+ or CD8+ T cells sorted from blood, collected in a trial of the OX40 agonist ivuxolimab. The chain combines TRBV6-1 with TRBJ2-7; possibly TRBD1 for D (5 bases). This TCR was recovered from an adult with an advanced solid tumor such as melanoma, head and neck, liver or kidney cancer. The CDR3 DNA follows: TGTGCCAGCAGTGGAAGACAGAGGAGCTCCTACGAGCAGTACTTC. This encodes CASSGRQRSSYEQYF.